These T cell receptor beta chains were read from a single sample in a study of T-cell reconstitution after alpha-beta-depleted transplantation in children. TCRdb recomputed calls from the PCR reads with MiXCR, one row per CDR3 protein. The sample holds 550,000 to 600,000 distinct CDR3 sequences, under 25% seen once. Sequences were derived from PBMCs, mostly from graft donor cells, sampled 360 days after TCRalphabeta/CD19-depleted stem cell transplant. The receptors come from a boy in the first two years of life who had a stem cell transplant for acute myeloid leukemia, so the T cells may come from the graft donor. Each CDR3 is given with its conserved first and last residue. D genes are given only for firm matches. Some rows mark clone size as missing; the rest say once, few, many or name a class of expanded clone.

d_call	j_call	clone_size	v_call	cdr3_nt	cdr3_aa
.	TRBJ2-5	few	TRBV4-2	TGTGCCAGCAGCCAAGATGGGGCCCAAACAGGGAGGGAGACCCAGTACTTC	CASSQDGAQTGRETQYF
.	TRBJ2-1	many	TRBV20-1	TGCAGTGCTAGCGGACAGAACTCTTGGGTCGGACATGAGCAGTTCTTC	CSASGQNSWVGHEQFF
.	TRBJ2-3	.	TRBV6-2/TRBV6-3	TGTGCCAGCAGTTACAAGGGGGACACAGATACGCAGTATTTT	CASSYKGDTDTQYF
.	TRBJ2-1	.	TRBV14	TGTGCCAGCAGCTGGGGCCGCGGTAATGAGCAGTTCTTC	CASSWGRGNEQFF
TRBD1	TRBJ1-4	few	TRBV12-5	TGTGCTAGTGCAATATCGGACAGGGCTGAAAAACTGTTTTTT	CASAISDRAEKLFF
.	TRBJ2-1	.	TRBV10-3	TGTGCCAACCCTAAGGACAGCCCCTACAATGAGCAGTTCTTC	CANPKDSPYNEQFF
.	TRBJ2-3	.	TRBV7-2	TGTGCCAGCAGCCATTGGAGGGATACGCAGTATTTT	CASSHWRDTQYF
.	TRBJ1-2	many	TRBV20-1	TGCAGTGCTAGGGGCCTGGGACACTTCCCCTATGGCTACACCTTC	CSARGLGHFPYGYTF
TRBD1	TRBJ1-6	many	TRBV11-2	TGTGCCAGCAGCTTACCAGGGGGCGCGGCACCCCTCCACTTT	CASSLPGGAAPLHF
TRBD1	TRBJ1-1	few	TRBV7-9	TGTGCCAGCAGCGACCCTACAGGGGGTAGGGCTGAAGCTTTCTTT	CASSDPTGGRAEAFF
.	TRBJ2-5	.	TRBV5-1	TGCGCCAGCAGCTTGGAGGTAGAGTCGGGGACCCAGTACTTC	CASSLEVESGTQYF
.	TRBJ2-4	.	TRBV7-2	TGTGCCAGCAGCTCCCCCGTGGAGGAGGGAGACATTCAGTACTTC	CASSSPVEEGDIQYF
.	TRBJ2-1	.	TRBV2	TGTGCCAGCAGTGGGAGACAGGCACAAGACAATGAGCAGTTCTTC	CASSGRQAQDNEQFF
TRBD2	TRBJ2-2	.	TRBV27	TGTGCCACTGCCCTACTAGCGGGGGTCCCGAACACCGGGGAGCTGTTTTTT	CATALLAGVPNTGELFF
.	TRBJ1-4	.	TRBV4-1	TGCGCCAGCAGCCAAGATGGGGGCAGGGGCGGAGGAAAACTGTTTTTT	CASSQDGGRGGGKLFF
.	TRBJ1-5	.	TRBV7-2	TGTGCCAGCAGCTTAGAGATCCGGGGGTCTCAGCCCCAGCATTTT	CASSLEIRGSQPQHF
.	TRBJ2-3	many	TRBV12-3/TRBV12-4	TGTGCCAGCAGTTTCACCGACAGATCAGATACGCAGTATTTT	CASSFTDRSDTQYF
TRBD1	TRBJ2-7	few	TRBV20-1	TGCAGTGCTAGCGTAGGGGGCGCCTCTTCCCACGAGCAGTACTTC	CSASVGGASSHEQYF